These 7 T cell receptor beta chains originate from one sample sequenced in a study of T cell responses to AZD1222 COVID-19 vaccine. TCRdb's copy holds only in-frame clones and misses some; the assay was immunoSEQ multiplex PCR. The table includes over 70,000 clones, around 90% detected once. Here the sequenced sample was peripheral blood, taken on day 0 of MenACWY control vaccination. The receptor set was obtained from an adult in good health.

The chain recombines TRBV19 with TRBJ1-2; 8 bases map to TRBD1. This CDR3 has 17 residues. After removal of 9 bases from V and 13 bases from J, the junction contained 28 bases not matched to a gene. The germline gives CDR1 LNHDA, CDR2 SQIVND (reference sequence). The CDR3 spells CASTWTASLWTGTMFTF. The CDR3 DNA reads TGTGCCAGCACCTGGACTGCTTCCCTATGGACAGGGACGATGTTCACCTTC.

The genes are TRBV6-4 and TRBJ2-6, with 8 nucleotides matching TRBD1. The ends lost 6 bases at V and 0 bases at J; junction bases unmatched: 13. Germline lookup yields CDR1 MRHNA and CDR2 SNTAGT. This CDR3 contains 19 residues. The chain's CDR3 is CASRPPGQAPPSGANVLTF. CDR3 sequence (DNA): TGTGCCAGCAGGCCCCCGGGACAGGCGCCCCCCTCTGGGGCCAACGTCCTGACTTTC.

The chain links TRBV28 to TRBJ1-3, with 7 bases that match TRBD1. The J segment lost 0 bases and the V segment lost 6 bases, leaving 2 bases of the junction unmatched. The CDR3 consists of 14 residues. Germline assignment: CDR1 MDHEN and CDR2 SYDVKM. In DNA, the CDR3 is TGTGCCAGCAGCAGGACAGGCTCTGGAAACACCATATATTTT. This gives the protein CASSRTGSGNTIYF.

The V gene is TRBV6-5, the J gene TRBJ1-1; tentative D call: TRBD1 (5 bases). Trimming pared 5 bases from V and 1 base from J, leaving 14 bases between. Per the germline V gene, CDR1 is MNHEY and CDR2 is SVGAGI. The CDR3 has 15 amino acids. The CDR3 region has the DNA TGTGCCAGCAGTAACCAGGGAAGAGGGAACACTGAAGCTTTCTTT. Its protein product is CASSNQGRGNTEAFF.

The genes are TRBV12-3 or TRBV12-4 and TRBJ2-5; D remains unclear. V was clipped by 3 bases and J by 5 bases, with 4 bases between them. This CDR3 contains 11 residues. CDR3 nucleotide sequence: TGTGCCAGCAGTTTTCAGGAGACCCAGTACTTC. It yields the protein CASSFQETQYF.

For this clone: The sample has other DNA sequences that encode this CDR3 too. V is TRBV28 and J is TRBJ2-4; maybe TRBD2 (6 bases). Germline V gives CDR1 MDHEN, CDR2 SYDVKM. V lost 4 bases and J lost 0, with 13 bases in between. CDR3 size: 16 residues. The CDR3 nucleotides read TGTGCCAGCAGTTCGGGCGGGGCCGGAGCCAAAAACATTCAGTACTTC. It encodes CASSSGGAGAKNIQYF.

The chain has TRBV7-3 and TRBJ2-5; TRBD2 aligns across 14 bases. CDR1 is SGHTA and CDR2 is FQGTGA in the germline V gene. The length of the CDR3 is 17 residues. The V segment lost 3 bases and the J segment 1 base; nucleotides outside the gene matches: 4. CDR3 loop: CASSFGTSGGLQETQYF. The CDR3 DNA reads as TGTGCCAGCAGCTTCGGGACTAGCGGGGGTCTCCAAGAGACCCAGTACTTC.